These 5 T cell receptor beta chains were all obtained from the same sample, sequenced in a study of blood T cells in healthy people across ages. The use of a sample-barcoded 5' primer and a J-beta primer mix characterized a second PCR of roughly 7 to 12 cycles. TCRdb reprocessed the 5' RACE reads with MiXCR, giving one entry per CDR3 protein. This repertoire shows roughly 1.4 million distinct CDR3 sequences, roughly 60% found once; its top ten account for over 6.5%. The specimen was blood. These TCRs come from a man between 18 and 35 years old in good health.

This clonotype was seen a single time. CDR3 sequence: CSVEVPQGNYGYTF. The DNA for the CDR3 is TGCAGCGTTGAAGTCCCACAGGGGAACTATGGCTACACCTTC. The chain has TRBV29-1 and TRBJ1-2; the match to TRBD1 covers 7 bases. This CDR3 region has 14 residues. Germline V gene lookup returns CDR1 SQVTM and CDR2 ANQGSEA. V shed 1 base, J shed 2 bases, and the junction held 4 bases outside the gene matches. The complete variable domain, with remaining parts taken from reference TRBV29-1 and TRBJ1-2, reads SAVISQKPSRDICQRGTSLTIQCQVDSQVTMMFWYRQQPGQSLTLIATANQGSEATYESGFVIDKFPISRPNLTFSTLTVSNMSPEDSSIYLCSVEVPQGNYGYTFGSGTRLTVV.

The CDR3 loop reads CSARDMGLAGGWEQYF. For the CDR3, the DNA is TGCAGTGCTAGAGATATGGGACTAGCGGGAGGGTGGGAGCAGTACTTC. The chain employs TRBV20-1 and TRBJ2-5; TRBD2 matches 16 bases. This CDR3 spans 16 amino acids. J lost 11 bases, V lost 0 bases, and 9 bases had no gene match. CDR1 is DFQATT, CDR2 SNEGSKA, per germline (reference sequence).

The chain couples TRBV20-1 to TRBJ2-3, with unresolved D. Between the trimmed V and J ends, which lost 4 bases and 2 bases, there was a span of 13 bases. This CDR3 is built from 14 residues. CDR1 and CDR2 from the germline V gene are DFQATT and SNEGSKA (reference sequence). CDR3 DNA: TGCAGTGCTACCCAAGGGTTATCCACAGATACGCAGTATTTT. Protein product: CSATQGLSTDTQYF.

The gene calls are TRBV2 and TRBJ2-7; 9 positions agree with TRBD1. The CDR3 runs to 15 residues. After removal of 1 base from V and 4 bases from J, the junction contained 5 bases not matched to a gene. CDR1 and CDR2 (germline): SNHLY, FYNNEI. Written as DNA, the CDR3 is TGTGCCAGCAGTGAAGTGGACAGGGGAAGTTACGAGCAGTACTTC. Protein product: CASSEVDRGSYEQYF.

This rearrangement joins TRBV5-6 to TRBJ2-1, with D uncertain. The germline V and J ends were trimmed by 7 bases and 5 bases, with 13 bases remaining between them. CDR1 SGHDT and CDR2 YYEEEE come from the germline V gene. The CDR3 is 13 residues long. The CDR3 DNA reads as TGTGCCAGCTTCAGACGGTACAACAATGAGCAGTTCTTC. This encodes CASFRRYNNEQFF. Combining the CDR3 with reference TRBV5-6 and TRBJ2-1 gives the whole variable domain DAGVTQSPTHLIKTRGQQVTLRCSPKSGHDTVSWYQQALGQGPQFIFQYYEEEERQRGNFPDRFSGHQFPNYSSELNVNALLLGDSALYLCASFRRYNNEQFFGPGTRLTVL.